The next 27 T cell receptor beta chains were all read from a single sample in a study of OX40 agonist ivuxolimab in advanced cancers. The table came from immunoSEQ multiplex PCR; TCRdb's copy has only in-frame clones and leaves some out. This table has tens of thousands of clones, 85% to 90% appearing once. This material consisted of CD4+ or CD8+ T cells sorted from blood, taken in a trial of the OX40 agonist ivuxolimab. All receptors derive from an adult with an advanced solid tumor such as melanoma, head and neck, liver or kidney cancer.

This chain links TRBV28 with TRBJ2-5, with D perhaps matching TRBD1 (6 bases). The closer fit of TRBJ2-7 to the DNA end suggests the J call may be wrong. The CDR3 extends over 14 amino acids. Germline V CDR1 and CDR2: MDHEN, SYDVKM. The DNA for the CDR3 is TGTGCCAGCGGAGCCGTGGACAGTTACTACGAGCAGTACTTC. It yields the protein CASGAVDSYYEQYF.

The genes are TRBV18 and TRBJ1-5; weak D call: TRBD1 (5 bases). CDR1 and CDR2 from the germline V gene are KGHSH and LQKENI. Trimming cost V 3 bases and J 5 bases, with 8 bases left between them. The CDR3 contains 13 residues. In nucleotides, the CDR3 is TGTGCCAGCTCACCGGAAGGGGATCAGCCCCAGCATTTT. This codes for CASSPEGDQPQHF.

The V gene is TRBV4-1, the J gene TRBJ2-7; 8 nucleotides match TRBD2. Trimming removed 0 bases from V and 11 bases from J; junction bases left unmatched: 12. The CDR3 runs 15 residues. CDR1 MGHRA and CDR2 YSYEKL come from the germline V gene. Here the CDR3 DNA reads TGCGCCAGCAGCCAAGATCCTAGCGGGCCGGGTCCTGAGTACTTC. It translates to CASSQDPSGPGPEYF.

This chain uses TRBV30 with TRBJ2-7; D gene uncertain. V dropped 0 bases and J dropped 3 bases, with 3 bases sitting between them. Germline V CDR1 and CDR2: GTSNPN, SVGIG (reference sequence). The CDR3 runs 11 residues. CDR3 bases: TGTGCCTGGAGTGTTTACTACGAGCAGTACTTC. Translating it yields CAWSVYYEQYF.

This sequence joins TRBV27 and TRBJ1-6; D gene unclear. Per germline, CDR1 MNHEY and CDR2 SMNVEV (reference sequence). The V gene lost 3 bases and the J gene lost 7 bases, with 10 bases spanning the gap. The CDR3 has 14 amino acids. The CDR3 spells CASSFEQRNSPLHF. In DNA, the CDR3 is TGTGCCAGCAGTTTCGAACAGAGAAATTCACCCCTCCACTTT.

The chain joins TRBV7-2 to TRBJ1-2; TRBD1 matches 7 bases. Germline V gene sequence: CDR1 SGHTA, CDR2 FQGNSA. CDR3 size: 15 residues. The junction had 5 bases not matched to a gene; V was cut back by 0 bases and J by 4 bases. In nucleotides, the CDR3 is TGTGCCAGCAGCTTAGCGGGGGCAGGGGGCTATGGCTACACCTTC. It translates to CASSLAGAGGYGYTF.

CDR3 loop: CAISQDSYNEQFF. The CDR3 DNA reads as TGTGCCATCAGCCAGGACAGTTACAATGAGCAGTTCTTC. The genes are TRBV10-3 and TRBJ2-1, with D perhaps TRBD1 (6 bases). The V gene's germline CDR1 is ENHRY and CDR2 SYGVKD. Trimming took 6 bases from V and 4 from J, leaving 10 bases between them. The CDR3 has 13 residues.

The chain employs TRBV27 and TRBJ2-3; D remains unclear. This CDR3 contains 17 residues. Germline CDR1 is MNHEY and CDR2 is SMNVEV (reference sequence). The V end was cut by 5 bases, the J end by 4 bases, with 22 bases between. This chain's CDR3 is CASSPAPDRSLPDTQYF. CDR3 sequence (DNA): TGTGCCAGCAGTCCCGCCCCCGATCGATCCCTCCCAGATACGCAGTATTTT.

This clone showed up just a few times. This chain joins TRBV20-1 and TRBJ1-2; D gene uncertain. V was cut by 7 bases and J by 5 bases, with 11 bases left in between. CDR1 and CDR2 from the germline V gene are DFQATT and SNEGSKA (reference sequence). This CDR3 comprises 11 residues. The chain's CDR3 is CSVGGDYGYTF. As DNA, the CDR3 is TGCAGTGTAGGCGGAGATTATGGCTACACCTTC.

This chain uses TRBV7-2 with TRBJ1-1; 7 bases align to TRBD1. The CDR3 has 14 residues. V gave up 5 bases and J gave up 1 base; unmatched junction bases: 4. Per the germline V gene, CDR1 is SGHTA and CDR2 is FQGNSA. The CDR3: CASSARDRNTEAFF. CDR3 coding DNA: TGTGCCAGCAGCGCCCGGGACAGGAACACTGAAGCTTTCTTT.

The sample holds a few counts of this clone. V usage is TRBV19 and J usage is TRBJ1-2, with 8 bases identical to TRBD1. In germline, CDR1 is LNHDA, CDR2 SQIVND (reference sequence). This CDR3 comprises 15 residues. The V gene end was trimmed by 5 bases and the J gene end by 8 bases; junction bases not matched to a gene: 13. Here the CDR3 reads CASSVPSGGSGGYTF. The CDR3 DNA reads TGTGCCAGTAGTGTCCCCTCAGGGGGCTCCGGGGGCTACACCTTC. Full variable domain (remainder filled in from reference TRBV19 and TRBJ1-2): DGGITQSPKYLFRKEGQNVTLSCEQNLNHDAMYWYRQDPGQGLRLIYYSQIVNDFQKGDIAEGYSVSREKKESFPLTVTSAQKNPTAFYLCASSVPSGGSGGYTFGSGTRLTVV.

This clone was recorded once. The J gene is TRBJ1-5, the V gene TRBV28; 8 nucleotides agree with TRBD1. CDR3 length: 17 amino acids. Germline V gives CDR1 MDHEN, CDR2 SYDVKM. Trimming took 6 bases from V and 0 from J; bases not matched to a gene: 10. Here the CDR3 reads CASRFAGGVNSNQPQHF. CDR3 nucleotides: TGTGCCAGCAGGTTCGCAGGGGGCGTTAATAGCAATCAGCCCCAGCATTTT. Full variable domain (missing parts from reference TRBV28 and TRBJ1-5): DVKVTQSSRYLVKRTGEKVFLECVQDMDHENMFWYRQDPGLGLRLIYFSYDVKMKEKGDIPEGYSVSREKKERFSLILESASTNQTSMYLCASRFAGGVNSNQPQHFGDGTRLSIL.

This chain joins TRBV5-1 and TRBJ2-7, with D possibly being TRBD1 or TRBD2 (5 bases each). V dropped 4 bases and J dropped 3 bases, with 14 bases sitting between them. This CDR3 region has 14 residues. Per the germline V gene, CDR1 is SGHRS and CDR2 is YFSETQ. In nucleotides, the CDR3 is TGCGCCAGCAGCCCCCGAGGGGCCGACTACGAGCAGTACTTC. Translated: CASSPRGADYEQYF.

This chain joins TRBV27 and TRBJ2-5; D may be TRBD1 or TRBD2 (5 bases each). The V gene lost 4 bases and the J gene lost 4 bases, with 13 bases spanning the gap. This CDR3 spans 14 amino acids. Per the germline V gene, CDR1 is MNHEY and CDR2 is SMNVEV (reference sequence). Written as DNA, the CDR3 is TGTGCCAGCAGTTCATGGACTGGGACAGAGACCCAGTACTTC. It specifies CASSSWTGTETQYF.

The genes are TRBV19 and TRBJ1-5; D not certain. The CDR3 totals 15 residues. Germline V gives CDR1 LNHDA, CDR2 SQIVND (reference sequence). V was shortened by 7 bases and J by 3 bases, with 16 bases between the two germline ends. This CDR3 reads CASTRGRSNNQPQHF. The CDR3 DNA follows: TGTGCCAGTACTAGAGGCAGGTCTAACAATCAGCCCCAGCATTTT.

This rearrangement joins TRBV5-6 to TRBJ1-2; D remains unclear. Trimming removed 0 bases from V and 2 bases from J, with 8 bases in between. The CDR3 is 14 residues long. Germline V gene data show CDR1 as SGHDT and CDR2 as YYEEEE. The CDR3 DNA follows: TGTGCCAGCAGCTTGGTAGGGCAGAACTATGGCTACACCTTC. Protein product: CASSLVGQNYGYTF.

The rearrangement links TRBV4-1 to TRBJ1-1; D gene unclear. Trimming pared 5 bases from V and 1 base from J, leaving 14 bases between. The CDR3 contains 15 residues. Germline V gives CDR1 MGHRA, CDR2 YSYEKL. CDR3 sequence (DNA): TGCGCCAGCAGCTCCCGGGGAGGAGGGAACACTGAAGCTTTCTTT. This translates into CASSSRGGGNTEAFF.

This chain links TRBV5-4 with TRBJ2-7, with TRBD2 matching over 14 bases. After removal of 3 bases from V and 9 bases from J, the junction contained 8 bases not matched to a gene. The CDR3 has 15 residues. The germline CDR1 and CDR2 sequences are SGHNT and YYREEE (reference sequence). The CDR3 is CASSSGLAGGFRQYF. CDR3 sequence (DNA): TGTGCCAGCAGCTCCGGACTAGCGGGAGGTTTTCGGCAGTACTTC.

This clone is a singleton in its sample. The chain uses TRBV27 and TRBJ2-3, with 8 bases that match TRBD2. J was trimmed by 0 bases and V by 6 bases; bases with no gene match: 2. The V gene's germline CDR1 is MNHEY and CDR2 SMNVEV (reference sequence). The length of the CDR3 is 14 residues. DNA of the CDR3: TGTGCCAGCAGGTGGACTAGCAGCACAGATACGCAGTATTTT. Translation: CASRWTSSTDTQYF.

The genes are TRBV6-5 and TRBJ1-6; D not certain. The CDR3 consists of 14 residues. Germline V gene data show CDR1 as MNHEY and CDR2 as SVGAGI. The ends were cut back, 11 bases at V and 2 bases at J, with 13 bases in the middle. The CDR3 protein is CAARRAAYNSPLHF. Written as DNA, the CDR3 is TGTGCCGCCCGGCGGGCAGCCTATAATTCACCCCTCCACTTT.

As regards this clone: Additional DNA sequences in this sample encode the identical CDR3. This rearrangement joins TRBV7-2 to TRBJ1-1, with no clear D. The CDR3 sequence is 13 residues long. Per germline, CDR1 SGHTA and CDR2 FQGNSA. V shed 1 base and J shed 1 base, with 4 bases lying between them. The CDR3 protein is CASSLDQNTEAFF. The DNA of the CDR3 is TGTGCCAGCAGCTTAGATCAGAACACTGAAGCTTTCTTT.

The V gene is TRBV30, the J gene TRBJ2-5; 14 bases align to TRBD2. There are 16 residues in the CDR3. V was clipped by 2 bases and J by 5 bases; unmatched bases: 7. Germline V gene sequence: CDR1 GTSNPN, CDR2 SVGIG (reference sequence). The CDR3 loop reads CAWSPGTSGRRETQYF. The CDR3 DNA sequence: TGTGCCTGGAGTCCCGGGACTAGCGGGAGACGGGAGACCCAGTACTTC.

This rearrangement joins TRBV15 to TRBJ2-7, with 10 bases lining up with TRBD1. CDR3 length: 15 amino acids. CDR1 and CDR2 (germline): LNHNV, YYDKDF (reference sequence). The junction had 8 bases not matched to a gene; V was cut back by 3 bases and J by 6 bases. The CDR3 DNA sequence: TGTGCCACCAGCAGGGAGACAGGGGGCGAGGGCGAGCAGTACTTC. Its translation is CATSRETGGEGEQYF.

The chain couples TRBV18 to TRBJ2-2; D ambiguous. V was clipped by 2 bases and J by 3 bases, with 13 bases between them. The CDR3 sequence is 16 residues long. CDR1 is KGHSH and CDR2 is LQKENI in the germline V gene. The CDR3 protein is CASSPNRAPYTGELFF. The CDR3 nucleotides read TGTGCCAGCTCACCAAATCGAGCTCCGTACACCGGGGAGCTGTTTTTT.

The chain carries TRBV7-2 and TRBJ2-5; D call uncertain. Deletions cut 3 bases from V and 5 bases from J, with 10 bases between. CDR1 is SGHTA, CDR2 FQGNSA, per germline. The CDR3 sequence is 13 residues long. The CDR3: CASSFTPRETQYF. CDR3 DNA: TGTGCCAGCAGCTTCACCCCCCGCGAGACCCAGTACTTC. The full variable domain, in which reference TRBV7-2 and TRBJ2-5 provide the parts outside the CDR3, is GAGVSQSPSNKVTEKGKDVELRCDPISGHTALYWYRQSLGQGLEFLIYFQGNSAPDKSGLPSDRFSAERTGGSVSTLTIQRTQQEDSAVYLCASSFTPRETQYFGPGTRLLVL.

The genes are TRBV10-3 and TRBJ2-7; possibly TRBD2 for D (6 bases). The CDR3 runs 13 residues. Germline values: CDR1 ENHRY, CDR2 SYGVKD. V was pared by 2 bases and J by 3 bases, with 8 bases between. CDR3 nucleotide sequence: TGTGCCATCAGTGAGGGACTATTCTACGAGCAGTACTTC. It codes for CAISEGLFYEQYF.

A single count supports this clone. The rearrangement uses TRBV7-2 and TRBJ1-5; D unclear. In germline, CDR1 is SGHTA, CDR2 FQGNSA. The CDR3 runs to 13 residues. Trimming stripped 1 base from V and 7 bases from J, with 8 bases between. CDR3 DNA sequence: TGTGCCAGCAGCTTAGACCTCGGACAGCCCCAGCATTTT. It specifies CASSLDLGQPQHF.